The present entry profiles one T cell receptor (beta chain) with its context. Other DNA variants within this sample encode the same CDR3. This sample was included in a study of blood T cell repertoires in COVID-19. Study as a whole: T cells, B-cell-depleted T cells, or PBMCs provided the cDNA or gDNA that served as material.

Germline assignment: CDR1 SGHTA and CDR2 FQGNSA. This CDR3 comprises 13 residues. Trimming took off 5 bases at V and 6 bases at J, with 8 bases between the two ends. Produced via immunoSEQ multiplex PCR; TCRdb's table is partial and in-frame only. This table has 150,000 to 200,000 clones, around 84% appearing once. The rearrangement uses TRBV7-2 and TRBJ1-6; D is perhaps TRBD1 (6 bases). The sequenced material came from peripheral blood. This TCR came from a woman of 80 years or more with acute or convalescent COVID-19. The CDR3 loop reads CASSLDSNSPLHF. In nucleotides, the CDR3 is TGTGCCAGCAGCCTGGACAGTAATTCACCCCTCCACTTT.